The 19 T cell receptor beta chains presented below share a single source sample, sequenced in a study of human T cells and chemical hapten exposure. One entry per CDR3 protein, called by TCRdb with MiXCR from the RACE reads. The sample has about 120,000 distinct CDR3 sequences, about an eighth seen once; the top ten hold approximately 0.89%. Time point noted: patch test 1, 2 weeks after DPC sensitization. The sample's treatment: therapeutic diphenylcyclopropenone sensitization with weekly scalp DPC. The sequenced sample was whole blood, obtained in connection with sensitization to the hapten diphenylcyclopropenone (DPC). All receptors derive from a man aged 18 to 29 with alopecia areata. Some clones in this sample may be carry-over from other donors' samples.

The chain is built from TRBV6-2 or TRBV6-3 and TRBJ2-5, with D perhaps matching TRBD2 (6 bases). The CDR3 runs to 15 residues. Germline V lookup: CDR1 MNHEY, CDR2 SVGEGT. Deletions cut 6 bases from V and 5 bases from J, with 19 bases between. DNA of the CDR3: TGTGCCAGCAGCCGACTAGATCTCACGCTTGAGACCCAGTACTTC. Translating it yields CASSRLDLTLETQYF.

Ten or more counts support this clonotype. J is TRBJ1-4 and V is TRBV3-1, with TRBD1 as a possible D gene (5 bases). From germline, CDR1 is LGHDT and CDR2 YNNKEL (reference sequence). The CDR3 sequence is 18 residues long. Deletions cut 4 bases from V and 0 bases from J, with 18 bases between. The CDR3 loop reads CASSPTGGPRSTNEKLFF. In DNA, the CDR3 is TGTGCCAGCAGCCCGACGGGGGGACCGCGCTCAACTAATGAAAAACTGTTTTTT.

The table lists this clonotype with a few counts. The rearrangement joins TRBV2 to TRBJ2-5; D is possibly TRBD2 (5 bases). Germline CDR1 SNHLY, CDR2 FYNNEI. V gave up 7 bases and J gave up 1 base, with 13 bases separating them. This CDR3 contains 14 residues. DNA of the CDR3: TGTGCCAGCAAGGACTCTATATTCCAAGAGACCCAGTACTTC. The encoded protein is CASKDSIFQETQYF.

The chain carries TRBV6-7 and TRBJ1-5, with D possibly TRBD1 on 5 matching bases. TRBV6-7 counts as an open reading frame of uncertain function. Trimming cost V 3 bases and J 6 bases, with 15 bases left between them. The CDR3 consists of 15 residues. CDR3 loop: CASSYFFRDGQPQHF. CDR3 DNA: TGTGCCAGCAGTTATTTTTTCCGGGACGGTCAGCCCCAGCATTTT.

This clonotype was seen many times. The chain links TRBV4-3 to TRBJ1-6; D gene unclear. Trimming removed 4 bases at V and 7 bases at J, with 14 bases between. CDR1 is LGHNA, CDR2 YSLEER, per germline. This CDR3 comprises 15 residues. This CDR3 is CASSLASLANSPLHF. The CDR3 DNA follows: TGCGCCAGCAGCCTAGCTTCCCTGGCGAATTCACCCCTCCACTTT.

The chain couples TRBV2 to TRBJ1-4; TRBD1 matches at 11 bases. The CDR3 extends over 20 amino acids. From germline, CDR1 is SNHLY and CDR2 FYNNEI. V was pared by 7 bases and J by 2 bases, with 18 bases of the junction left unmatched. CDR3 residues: CASNIPLLDRGQRTNEKLFF. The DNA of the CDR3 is TGTGCCAGCAACATCCCTTTACTGGACAGGGGGCAAAGGACTAATGAAAAACTGTTTTTT.

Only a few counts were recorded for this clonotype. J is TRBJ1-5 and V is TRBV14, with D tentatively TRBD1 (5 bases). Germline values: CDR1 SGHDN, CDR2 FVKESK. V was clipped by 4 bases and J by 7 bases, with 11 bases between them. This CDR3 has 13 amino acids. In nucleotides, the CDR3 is TGTGCCAGCAGCCCCTGGGGCCGGCAGCCCCAGCATTTT. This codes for CASSPWGRQPQHF.

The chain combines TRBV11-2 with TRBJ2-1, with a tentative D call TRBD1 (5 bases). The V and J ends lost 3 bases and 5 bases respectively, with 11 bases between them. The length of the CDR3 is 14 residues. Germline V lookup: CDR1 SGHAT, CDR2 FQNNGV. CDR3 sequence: CASSFYQGDNEQFF. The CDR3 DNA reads TGTGCCAGCAGCTTTTACCAGGGCGACAATGAGCAGTTCTTC.

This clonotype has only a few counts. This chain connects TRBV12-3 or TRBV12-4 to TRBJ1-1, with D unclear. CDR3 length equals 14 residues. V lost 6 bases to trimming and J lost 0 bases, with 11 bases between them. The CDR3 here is CASRLGPMNTEAFF. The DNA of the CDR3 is TGTGCCAGCAGGCTAGGACCGATGAACACTGAAGCTTTCTTT.

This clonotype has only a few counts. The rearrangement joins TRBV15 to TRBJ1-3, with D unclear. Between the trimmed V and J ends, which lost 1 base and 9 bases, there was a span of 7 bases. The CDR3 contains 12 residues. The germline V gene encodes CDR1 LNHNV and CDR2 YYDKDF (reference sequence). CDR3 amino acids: CATSRVIRTIYF. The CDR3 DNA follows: TGTGCCACCAGCAGAGTAATTCGCACCATATATTTT.

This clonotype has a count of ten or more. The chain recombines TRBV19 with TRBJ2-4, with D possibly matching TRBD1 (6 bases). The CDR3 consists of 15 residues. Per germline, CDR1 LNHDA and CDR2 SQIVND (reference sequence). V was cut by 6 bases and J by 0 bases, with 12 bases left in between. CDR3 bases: TGTGCCAGTAGCCGACAGGAGTCAGCCAAAAACATTCAGTACTTC. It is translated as CASSRQESAKNIQYF.

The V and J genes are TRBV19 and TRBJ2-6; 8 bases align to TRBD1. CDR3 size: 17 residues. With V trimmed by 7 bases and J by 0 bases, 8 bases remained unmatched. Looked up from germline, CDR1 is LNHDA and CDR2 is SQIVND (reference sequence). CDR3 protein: CASMKTGVVSGANVLTF. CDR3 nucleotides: TGTGCCAGTATGAAGACAGGGGTGGTCTCTGGGGCCAACGTCCTGACTTTC.

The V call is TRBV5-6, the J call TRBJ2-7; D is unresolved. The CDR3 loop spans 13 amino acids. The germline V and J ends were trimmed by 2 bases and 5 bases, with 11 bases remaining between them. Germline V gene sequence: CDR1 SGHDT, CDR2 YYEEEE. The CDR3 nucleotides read TGTGCCAGCAGCTTTAGGTCCGTAAACGAGCAGTACGTC. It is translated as CASSFRSVNEQYV.

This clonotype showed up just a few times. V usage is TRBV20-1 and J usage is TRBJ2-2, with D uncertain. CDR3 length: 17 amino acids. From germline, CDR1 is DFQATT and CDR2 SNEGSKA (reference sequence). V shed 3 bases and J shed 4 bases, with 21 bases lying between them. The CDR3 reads CSASSAPLRSATGELFF. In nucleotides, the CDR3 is TGCAGTGCTAGCTCAGCCCCTCTTAGATCGGCCACCGGGGAGCTGTTTTTT.

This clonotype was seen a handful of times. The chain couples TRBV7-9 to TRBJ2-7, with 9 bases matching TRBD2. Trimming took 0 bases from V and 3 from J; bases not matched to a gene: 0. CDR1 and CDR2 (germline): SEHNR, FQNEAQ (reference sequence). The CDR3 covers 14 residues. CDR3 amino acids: CASSLASGSYEQYF. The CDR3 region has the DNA TGTGCCAGCAGCTTAGCTAGCGGGAGCTACGAGCAGTACTTC.

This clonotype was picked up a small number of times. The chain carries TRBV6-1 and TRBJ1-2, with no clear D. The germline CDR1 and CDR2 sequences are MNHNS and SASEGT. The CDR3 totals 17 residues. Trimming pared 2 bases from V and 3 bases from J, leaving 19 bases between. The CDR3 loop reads CASSERGSPIHYYGYTF. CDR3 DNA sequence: TGTGCCAGCAGTGAACGAGGCAGTCCCATCCATTACTATGGCTACACCTTC.

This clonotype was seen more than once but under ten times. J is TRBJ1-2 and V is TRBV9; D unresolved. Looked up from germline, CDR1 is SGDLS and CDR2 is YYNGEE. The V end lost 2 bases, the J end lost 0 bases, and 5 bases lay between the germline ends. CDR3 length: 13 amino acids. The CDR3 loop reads CASSVASNYGYTF. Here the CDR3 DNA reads TGTGCCAGCAGCGTGGCATCTAACTATGGCTACACCTTC. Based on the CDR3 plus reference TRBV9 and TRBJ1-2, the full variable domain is DSGVTQTPKHLITATGQRVTLRCSPRSGDLSVYWYQQSLDQGLQFLIQYYNGEERAKGNILERFSAQQFPDLHSELNLSSLELGDSALYFCASSVASNYGYTFGSGTRLTVV.

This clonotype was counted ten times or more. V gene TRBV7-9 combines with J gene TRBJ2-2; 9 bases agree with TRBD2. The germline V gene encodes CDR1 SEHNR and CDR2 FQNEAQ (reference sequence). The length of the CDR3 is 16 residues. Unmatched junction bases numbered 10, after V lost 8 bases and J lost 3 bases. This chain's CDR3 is CASPLERGVYTGELFF. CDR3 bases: TGTGCCAGCCCCTTGGAGCGGGGGGTCTACACCGGGGAGCTGTTTTTT. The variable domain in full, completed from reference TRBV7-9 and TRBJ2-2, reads DTGVSQNPRHKITKRGQNVTFRCDPISEHNRLYWYRQTLGQGPEFLTYFQNEAQLEKSRLLSDRFSAERPKGSFSTLEIQRTEQGDSAMYLCASPLERGVYTGELFFGEGSRLTVL.

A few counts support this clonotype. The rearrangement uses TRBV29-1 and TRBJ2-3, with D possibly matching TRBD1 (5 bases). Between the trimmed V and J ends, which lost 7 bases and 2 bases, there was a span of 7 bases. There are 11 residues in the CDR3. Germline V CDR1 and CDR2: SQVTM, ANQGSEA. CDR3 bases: TGCAGCGAGGGGATCACAGATACGCAGTATTTT. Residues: CSEGITDTQYF.